Listed below are T cell receptor beta chains from one sample, sequenced in a study of PD-1 blockade in mismatch repair-deficient tumors. The method was immunoSEQ multiplex PCR; TCRdb's version includes in-frame clones alone and lacks a portion of them. Of about 34,000 clones listed, about 85% are singletons. The specimen comprised PBMCs, sampled around 6 weeks after starting pembrolizumab. These receptors all stem from an adult with mismatch repair-deficient cancer. Both conserved end residues are part of each CDR3. A D gene is named only where the DNA matches it firmly. Some rows mark clone size as missing; the rest say once, few, many or name a class of expanded clone.

CDR3aa	CDR3nt	d_gene	v_gene	j_gene	abundance
CAISLAGGKKETQYF	TGTGCCATCAGTTTAGCGGGAGGGAAAAAAGAGACCCAGTACTTC	TRBD2	TRBV10-3	TRBJ2-5	NA
CASSSGQGTGKTQYF	TGTGCCAGCAGCTCGGGACAGGGGACTGGAAAGACCCAGTACTTC	TRBD1	TRBV7-3	TRBJ2-5	NA
CASTQGQGYEQYF	TGTGCCAGCACCCAGGGGCAGGGCTACGAGCAGTACTTC	NA	TRBV21-1	TRBJ2-7	NA
CSVERDREEDTQYF	TGCAGCGTTGAAAGGGACAGGGAGGAAGATACGCAGTATTTT	TRBD1	TRBV29-1	TRBJ2-3	NA
CASSPSGREDEQFF	TGTGCCAGCAGCCCTAGCGGGAGAGAGGATGAGCAGTTCTTC	TRBD2	TRBV5-4	TRBJ2-1	NA
CASSLATTHSYNEQFF	TGCGCCAGCAGCTTGGCCACTACCCACTCCTACAATGAGCAGTTCTTC	NA	TRBV5-1	TRBJ2-1	NA
CASSITDRGLTDTQYF	TGTGCCAGCAGCATTACGGACAGGGGGCTAACAGATACGCAGTATTTT	TRBD1	TRBV7-8	TRBJ2-3	NA
CASSYQQDTGELFF	TGTGCCAGCAGTTACCAACAGGACACCGGGGAGCTGTTTTTT	NA	TRBV6-6	TRBJ2-2	NA
CASSFNQFSGANVLTF	TGTGCCAGCAGCTTTAACCAGTTCTCTGGGGCCAACGTCCTGACTTTC	NA	TRBV11-3	TRBJ2-6	few
CASSDAGAQPQHF	TGCGCCAGCAGTGATGCGGGGGCCCAGCCCCAGCATTTT	NA	TRBV10-1	TRBJ1-5	NA
CASSPNGLSLWDTQYF	TGTGCCAGCAGTCCAAACGGACTATCCCTTTGGGATACGCAGTATTTT	NA	TRBV28	TRBJ2-3	NA
CASSRGDYQPNTQYF	TGCGCCAGCAGTAGGGGGGACTATCAACCGAATACGCAGTATTTT	NA	TRBV5-1	TRBJ2-3	NA
CASSPTSVDTQYF	TGTGCCAGTAGCCCGACTAGCGTAGATACGCAGTATTTT	TRBD2	TRBV19	TRBJ2-3	NA
CASSSGQYNEKLFF	TGCGCCAGCAGCTCGGGACAGTATAATGAAAAACTGTTTTTT	TRBD1	TRBV5-1	TRBJ1-4	NA
CASSRGRAFDYTF	TGTGCCAGCAGCCGAGGCAGGGCTTTTGACTACACCTTC	NA	TRBV9	TRBJ1-2	NA
CASTGGIRFYGYTF	TGTGCCAGCACGGGAGGGATCCGGTTCTATGGCTACACCTTC	NA	TRBV6-1	TRBJ1-2	few